This T cell receptor (beta chain) was identified in a study of cytotoxic CD8 clonotypes in ibrutinib-treated CLL. Study in general: Results showed around 24 partial and 2 complete responses; following median around 68 months, about 15 remained remitted, roughly twelve advanced. Points from the study as a whole: Among the clonotypes, public ones were uncommon and contracted or held stable on treatment.

With regard to this clone: The antigen is unknown.

Sequenced by immunoSEQ multiplex PCR; TCRdb stores in-frame clones only, minus some. The table includes just over 200,000 clones, about four fifths detected once. The TCR comes from a human donor with chronic lymphocytic leukemia. The sample consisted of PBMCs, taken after 12 months of ibrutinib treatment.

The CDR3 region has the DNA TGTGCCAGCTCACCATTACCTCCTTCGGACACTGAAGCTTTCTTT. The encoded protein is CASSPLPPSDTEAFF. The V and J genes are TRBV18 and TRBJ1-1, with D uncertain. CDR1 and CDR2 from the germline V gene are KGHSH and LQKENI. The length of the CDR3 is 15 residues. Trimming left V 2 bases short and J 3 bases short, with 13 bases between.